This T cell receptor (beta chain) was captured in a study of Tregs in tolerant kidney transplant recipients. Study conclusions and caveats: Findings come from small patient numbers and require larger validation. The most relevant donor-specific Treg TCRbeta repertoire apparently came from expansion with activated donor B cells. This study did not directly address biological reproducibility.

TCRdb's copy holds only in-frame clones and misses some; the assay was immunoSEQ multiplex PCR. This table holds about 46,000 clones, about 90% found once. This CDR3 is 12 amino acids long. CDR1 and CDR2 from the germline V gene are SNHLY and FYNNEI. Deletions cut 6 bases from V and 3 bases from J, with 9 bases between. Unstimulated regulatory T cells (CD4+CD25+CD127-), CD4+CD25- non-regulatory cells, CD4 and CD8 cells were FACS-sorted from thawed PBMCs. Regarding this clone: The antigen remains unidentified.

This clonotype originated in a human donor in good health. What was sequenced was Tregs from blood. The rearrangement joins TRBV2 to TRBJ2-7; no firm D call. The CDR3 DNA follows: TGTGCCAGCAGGGCGGACGGCTACGAGCAGTACTTC. Protein product: CASRADGYEQYF.